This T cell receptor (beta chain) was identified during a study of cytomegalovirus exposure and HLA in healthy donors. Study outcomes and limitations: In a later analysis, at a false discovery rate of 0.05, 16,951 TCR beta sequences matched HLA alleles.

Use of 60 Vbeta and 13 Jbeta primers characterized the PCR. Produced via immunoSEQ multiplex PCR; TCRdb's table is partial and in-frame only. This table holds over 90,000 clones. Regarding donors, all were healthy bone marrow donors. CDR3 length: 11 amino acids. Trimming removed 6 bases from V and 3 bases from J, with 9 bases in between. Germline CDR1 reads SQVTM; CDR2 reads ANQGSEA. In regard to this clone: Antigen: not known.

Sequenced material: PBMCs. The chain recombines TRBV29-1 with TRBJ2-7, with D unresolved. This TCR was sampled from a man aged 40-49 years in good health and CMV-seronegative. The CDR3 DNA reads TGCAGCGTATCCCAGAACTACGAGCAGTACTTC. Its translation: CSVSQNYEQYF.